Sequencing of this T cell receptor beta chain was carried out in a study of response to subunit inactivated influenza vaccine. Germline loops: CDR1 ENHRY, CDR2 SYGVKD. The V end lost 3 bases, the J end lost 5 bases, and 10 bases lay between the germline ends. This CDR3 is built from 13 residues. This clonotype was counted a few times. The antigen is undetermined. TCRdb processed the RT-PCR reads anew with MiXCR; each CDR3 protein has one entry. Of 750,000 to 850,000 distinct CDR3 sequences listed, around a sixth were seen once; the top ten hold roughly a tenth. Study conclusions and caveats: The authors offered the suggestion that each seasonal influenza vaccination recruits few new T cells.

V is TRBV10-3 and J is TRBJ1-1; D possibly corresponds to TRBD1 (6 bases). Sample: PBMCs from blood, taken around 5 days after vaccination. The TCR originated in a man aged 45 to 65 who received an inactivated influenza vaccine. This CDR3 reads CAISEGGYTEAFF. CDR3 DNA sequence: TGTGCCATCAGTGAAGGGGGATATACTGAAGCTTTCTTT.